Included here is one T cell receptor (beta chain) sequence, with context. Its antigen is still unknown. The donors were in the approximately 130-subject validation cohort; that cohort was separate from the roughly 620-subject first cohort. This CDR3 has 16 residues. Trimming at V came to 3 bases and at J to 3 bases, leaving 8 bases not matched to a gene. The germline gives CDR1 GTSNPN, CDR2 SVGIG (reference sequence). The table came from immunoSEQ multiplex PCR; TCRdb's copy has only in-frame clones and leaves some out. Of some 150,000 clones listed, 86% are singletons. The sample originates from a study of cytomegalovirus exposure and HLA in healthy donors. Study-level information: The approximately 110 validation repertoires, a later analysis reported, used the same platform as the roughly 710 first-cohort repertoires. Overall study results and limits: There were a few CMV-associated chains whose specificity for CMV antigens was confirmed in vitro. The authors enumerated over 150 TCR beta chains as linked to cytomegalovirus.

The sequencing sample was made of PBMCs. The chain is built from TRBV30 and TRBJ2-1, with 10 bases matching TRBD2. The TCR was taken from a young man in good health and CMV-seropositive. CDR3 bases: TGTGCCTGGAGCGTAGCGGGAGGATTTATCTACAATGAGCAGTTCTTC. Translation: CAWSVAGGFIYNEQFF.